These 26 T cell receptor beta chains share one sample of origin, sequenced in a study of CD8+CD57+ T cells in acquired aplastic anemia. Those patients picked for sequencing had displayed CD8+CD57+ cell expansion on flow cytometry. Genomic DNA, serving as template, underwent TCR beta VDJ and CDR3 profiling. TCRdb processed the reads anew with MiXCR; each CDR3 protein has one entry. This table has 150,000 to 200,000 distinct CDR3 sequences, roughly 50% appearing once. The sample consisted of sorted CD4+, CD8+, or CD8+CD57+ T cells (not recorded which) from PBMCs. The receptors here all came from a human donor with aplastic anemia.

This clonotype was seen only once. This chain joins TRBV7-8 and TRBJ2-3; 7 bases line up with TRBD2. CDR1 and CDR2 from the germline V gene are SGHVS and FQNEAQ. The CDR3 length is 16 residues. V lost 2 bases, J lost 0 bases, and 5 bases stayed unmatched. CDR3 residues: CASSLSGLGSTDTQYF. In DNA form, the CDR3 reads TGTGCCAGCAGCTTATCAGGACTAGGAAGCACAGATACGCAGTATTTT.

This clonotype showed up just a few times. The chain couples TRBV29-1 to TRBJ2-5, with TRBD2 identical over 7 bases. Germline lookup yields CDR1 SQVTM and CDR2 ANQGSEA. The ends lost 5 bases at V and 4 bases at J; junction bases unmatched: 10. This CDR3 has 14 amino acids. CDR3 protein: CSVIEAGQGETQYF. The CDR3 nucleotides are TGCAGCGTTATTGAAGCGGGGCAGGGAGAGACCCAGTACTTC.

This clonotype was observed a handful of times. The V and J genes are TRBV14 and TRBJ2-7; D unresolved. This CDR3 spans 16 amino acids. Germline V gives CDR1 SGHDN, CDR2 FVKESK. The V end lost 4 bases, the J end lost 0 bases, and 16 bases lay between the germline ends. In DNA, the CDR3 is TGTGCCAGCAGCCCCTCTCCGCGGTACGGCTCCTACGAGCAGTACTTC. It encodes CASSPSPRYGSYEQYF.

Details on this clonotype: This may arise from a read error, as a much more abundant clone is one base away. The chain has TRBV11-2 and TRBJ2-7; TRBD1 aligns across 7 bases. Germline V gene sequence: CDR1 SGHAT, CDR2 FQNNGV. CDR3 length: 16 amino acids. Losses at the gene ends were 5 bases for V and 0 bases for J; bases not matched to a gene: 10. In nucleotides, the CDR3 is TGTGCCAGCAGCCTAGGACAGGTCCTCAGCTCCTACGAGCAGTACTTC. Protein: CASSLGQVLSSYEQYF.

This clonotype has a count of ten or more. This chain links TRBV7-9 with TRBJ1-1; tentatively, D is TRBD1 (5 bases). Germline CDR1 and CDR2: SEHNR and FQNEAQ (reference sequence). The V and J ends lost 5 bases and 5 bases respectively, with 15 bases between them. CDR3 length: 14 residues. As DNA, the CDR3 is TGTGCCAGCAGCCCCCCGGGGACGGGGACTGAAGCTTTCTTT. This codes for CASSPPGTGTEAFF.

The gene calls are TRBV7-9 and TRBJ2-2, with D unresolved. Germline CDR1 SEHNR, CDR2 FQNEAQ (reference sequence). Trimming cost V 2 bases and J 1 base, with 5 bases left between them. The length of the CDR3 is 14 residues. CDR3 protein: CASSLSGNTGELFF. CDR3 sequence (DNA): TGTGCCAGCAGCTTATCCGGGAACACCGGGGAGCTGTTTTTT.

This clonotype was seen ten or more times. The chain recombines TRBV7-2 with TRBJ1-2; D gene uncertain. V was trimmed by 1 base and J by 6 bases, leaving 12 bases between them. CDR3 length: 14 residues. Per the germline V gene, CDR1 is SGHTA and CDR2 is FQGNSA. CDR3 sequence (DNA): TGTGCCAGCAGCTTAGGTGCTAGGTTTAATGGCTACACCTTC. It is translated as CASSLGARFNGYTF. Supplemented by reference TRBV7-2 and TRBJ1-2, the full variable domain reads GAGVSQSPSNKVTEKGKDVELRCDPISGHTALYWYRQSLGQGLEFLIYFQGNSAPDKSGLPSDRFSAERTGGSVSTLTIQRTQQEDSAVYLCASSLGARFNGYTFGSGTRLTVV.

The CDR3 nucleotides are TGCGCCAGCAGCATTCTGACGGATTACGAGCAGTACTTC. Its protein product is CASSILTDYEQYF. V gene TRBV5-1 combines with J gene TRBJ2-7; D unclear. Trimming removed 4 bases from V and 4 bases from J, with 12 bases in between. CDR3 length equals 13 residues. Germline V gene lookup returns CDR1 SGHRS and CDR2 YFSETQ.

This clonotype was detected only a few times. The gene calls are TRBV10-3 and TRBJ1-1; perhaps TRBD1 as D (5 bases). V was pared by 2 bases and J by 4 bases, with 8 bases between. CDR3 length equals 13 residues. Looked up from germline, CDR1 is ENHRY and CDR2 is SYGVKD. The CDR3 coding sequence is TGTGCCATCAGTGAGGGGGACGGCACTGAAGCTTTCTTT. Amino acid sequence: CAISEGDGTEAFF.

In this sample, this clonotype turned up many times. The chain links TRBV5-1 to TRBJ2-5; TRBD1 agrees at 7 bases. The CDR3 is 15 amino acids. J lost 5 bases, V lost 2 bases, and 9 bases had no gene match. Germline CDR1 is SGHRS and CDR2 is YFSETQ. CDR3 nucleotide sequence: TGCGCCAGCAGCTTCGGTGACAGGGACGGGGAGACCCAGTACTTC. This gives the protein CASSFGDRDGETQYF.

Worth noting for this clonotype: This may be a read error: a much more frequent sequence differs by one nucleotide. The chain has TRBV5-4 and TRBJ2-1; 14 nucleotides match TRBD2. The germline CDR1 and CDR2 sequences are SGHNT and YYREEE (reference sequence). V was pared by 2 bases and J by 10 bases, with 5 bases of the junction left unmatched. The CDR3 covers 15 residues. CDR3 amino acids: CASSFRLAGGPEQFF. The CDR3 coding sequence is TGTGCCAGCAGCTTCCGACTAGCGGGGGGGCCGGAGCAGTTCTTC.

Only a few counts were recorded for this clonotype. This chain connects TRBV30 to TRBJ2-7; D is possibly TRBD1 (5 bases). The CDR3 loop spans 12 amino acids. With 6 bases removed from V and 3 bases from J, the gap between germline ends came to 12 bases. Germline CDR1 is GTSNPN and CDR2 is SVGIG (reference sequence). The CDR3 sequence: CACWGPNYEQYF. CDR3 DNA: TGTGCCTGCTGGGGCCCCAACTACGAGCAGTACTTC.

This clonotype occurred many times. V gene TRBV5-1 combines with J gene TRBJ1-2; possibly TRBD1 for D (5 bases). This CDR3 spans 15 amino acids. Germline CDR1 is SGHRS and CDR2 is YFSETQ. V was trimmed by 0 bases and J by 0 bases, leaving 9 bases between them. Here the CDR3 DNA reads TGCGCCAGCAGCTTGGTGGGGGAGGCTAACTATGGCTACACCTTC. As protein: CASSLVGEANYGYTF.

The chain links TRBV7-9 to TRBJ1-6, with unresolved D. Germline lookup yields CDR1 SEHNR and CDR2 FQNEAQ (reference sequence). Trimming stripped 3 bases from V and 7 bases from J, with 10 bases between. The CDR3 spans 14 residues. This CDR3 reads CASSFGQANSPLHF. The CDR3 DNA is TGTGCCAGCAGCTTCGGTCAGGCCAATTCACCCCTCCACTTT.

In this sample, this clonotype turned up many times. This chain joins TRBV12-3 or TRBV12-4 and TRBJ2-5; D perhaps matches TRBD1 (6 bases). Trimming took off 6 bases at V and 9 bases at J, with 17 bases between the two ends. The CDR3 covers 13 residues. In DNA form, the CDR3 reads TGTGCCAGCAGCCCAGGGGAAATTCAGGCCCAGTACTTC. Translating it yields CASSPGEIQAQYF.

The chain has TRBV10-3 and TRBJ2-1, with D unresolved. Trimming cost V 11 bases and J 7 bases, with 18 bases left between them. Germline CDR1 and CDR2: ENHRY and SYGVKD. The CDR3 loop spans 13 amino acids. CDR3 bases: TGTGCCGCCCGAAACACCCCGGGTAATGAGCAGTTCTTC. The encoded protein is CAARNTPGNEQFF.

At least ten counts were recorded for this clonotype. The rearrangement links TRBV12-3 or TRBV12-4 to TRBJ1-6, with 11 bases fitting TRBD1. Germline trimming cut 6 bases from V and 10 bases from J; bases unmatched to any gene: 8. The CDR3 covers 15 residues. The CDR3 region has the DNA TGTGCCAGCAGCAACGGACAGGGGGCCGTATCACCCCTCCACTTT. Protein product: CASSNGQGAVSPLHF.

The V and J genes are TRBV4-3 and TRBJ2-1; D is undetermined. V lost 0 bases, J lost 5 bases, and 11 bases lay in between. The CDR3 sequence is 15 residues long. Looked up from germline, CDR1 is LGHNA and CDR2 is YSLEER. CDR3 nucleotides: TGCGCCAGCAGCCAAGAGGACGCGGTAAACAATGAGCAGTTCTTC. This sequence encodes CASSQEDAVNNEQFF.

The genes are TRBV5-1 and TRBJ2-7, with 11 nucleotides matching TRBD1. Germline values: CDR1 SGHRS, CDR2 YFSETQ. The CDR3 extends over 16 amino acids. Trimming removed 0 bases from V and 3 bases from J; junction bases left unmatched: 5. The CDR3 nucleotides are TGCGCCAGCAGCTTGGGAGGGACAGGGGGAGGCTACGAGCAGTACTTC. This translates into CASSLGGTGGGYEQYF.

V is TRBV2 and J is TRBJ2-2; 9 bases match TRBD1. Germline lookup yields CDR1 SNHLY and CDR2 FYNNEI. The CDR3 sequence is 15 residues long. Trimming removed 6 bases from V and 5 bases from J; junction bases left unmatched: 7. The CDR3 DNA sequence: TGTGCCAGCAGGAGGGAGACAGGGGGGACCGGGGAGCTGTTTTTT. Protein sequence: CASRRETGGTGELFF.

This clonotype has a count of ten or more. The chain recombines TRBV5-1 with TRBJ1-2, with D possibly being TRBD1 (5 bases). This CDR3 is built from 14 residues. V shed 4 bases and J shed 6 bases, with 16 bases lying between them. CDR1 and CDR2 from the germline V gene are SGHRS and YFSETQ. The CDR3 DNA follows: TGCGCCAGCAGCCAGAGGGGTGAAGGGAATGGCTACACCTTC. Its translation is CASSQRGEGNGYTF.

This rearrangement joins TRBV2 to TRBJ1-6; 11 nucleotides agree with TRBD1. CDR1 and CDR2 (germline): SNHLY, FYNNEI. CDR3 size: 14 residues. The CDR3: CARLDRGRGSPLHF. CDR3 nucleotides: TGTGCTAGGTTGGACAGGGGGCGAGGTTCACCCCTCCACTTT. The full variable domain, its missing parts supplied by reference TRBV2 and TRBJ1-6, is EPEVTQTPSHQVTQMGQEVILRCVPISNHLYFYWYRQILGQKVEFLVSFYNNEISEKSEIFDDQFSVERPDGSNFTLKIRSTKLEDSAMYFCARLDRGRGSPLHFGNGTRLTVT.

The genes are TRBV7-3 and TRBJ2-7; 12 bases agree with TRBD1. With V trimmed by 8 bases and J by 5 bases, 13 bases remained unmatched. CDR1 and CDR2 (germline): SGHTA, FQGTGA. The CDR3 length is 16 residues. The CDR3 reads CASGVAGGQGANEQYF. CDR3 nucleotide sequence: TGTGCCAGCGGCGTAGCGGGGGGACAGGGGGCCAACGAGCAGTACTTC.

This clonotype was seen ten or more times. The chain recombines TRBV19 with TRBJ2-3, with TRBD1 as a possible D gene (5 bases). Germline CDR1 LNHDA, CDR2 SQIVND (reference sequence). Deletions cut 4 bases from V and 3 bases from J, with 8 bases between. CDR3 length equals 13 residues. CDR3 residues: CASSSRDTDTQYF. The CDR3 DNA is TGTGCCAGTAGTAGCAGGGATACAGATACGCAGTATTTT.

Notes on this clonotype: Its ends do not fully match the called genes, so a read error is possible. The rearrangement links TRBV10-3 to TRBJ2-1, with TRBD1 matching 8 bases. This CDR3 has 14 residues. CDR1 ENHRY and CDR2 SYGVKD come from the germline V gene. CDR3 DNA sequence: TGTGCCAGCAGTTGGGGACAGGCCTTAGATGAGCAGTTCTTC. This encodes CASSWGQALDEQFF.

This clonotype was counted many times. The chain employs TRBV19 and TRBJ2-6; D gene uncertain. The CDR3 is made up of 15 amino acids. V was shortened by 0 bases and J by 0 bases, with 3 bases between the two germline ends. Germline values: CDR1 LNHDA, CDR2 SQIVND (reference sequence). As DNA, the CDR3 is TGTGCCAGTAGTATAGACAGCTCTGGGGCCAACGTCCTGACTTTC. It encodes CASSIDSSGANVLTF. Full variable domain (remainder filled in from reference TRBV19 and TRBJ2-6): DGGITQSPKYLFRKEGQNVTLSCEQNLNHDAMYWYRQDPGQGLRLIYYSQIVNDFQKGDIAEGYSVSREKKESFPLTVTSAQKNPTAFYLCASSIDSSGANVLTFGAGSRLTVL.